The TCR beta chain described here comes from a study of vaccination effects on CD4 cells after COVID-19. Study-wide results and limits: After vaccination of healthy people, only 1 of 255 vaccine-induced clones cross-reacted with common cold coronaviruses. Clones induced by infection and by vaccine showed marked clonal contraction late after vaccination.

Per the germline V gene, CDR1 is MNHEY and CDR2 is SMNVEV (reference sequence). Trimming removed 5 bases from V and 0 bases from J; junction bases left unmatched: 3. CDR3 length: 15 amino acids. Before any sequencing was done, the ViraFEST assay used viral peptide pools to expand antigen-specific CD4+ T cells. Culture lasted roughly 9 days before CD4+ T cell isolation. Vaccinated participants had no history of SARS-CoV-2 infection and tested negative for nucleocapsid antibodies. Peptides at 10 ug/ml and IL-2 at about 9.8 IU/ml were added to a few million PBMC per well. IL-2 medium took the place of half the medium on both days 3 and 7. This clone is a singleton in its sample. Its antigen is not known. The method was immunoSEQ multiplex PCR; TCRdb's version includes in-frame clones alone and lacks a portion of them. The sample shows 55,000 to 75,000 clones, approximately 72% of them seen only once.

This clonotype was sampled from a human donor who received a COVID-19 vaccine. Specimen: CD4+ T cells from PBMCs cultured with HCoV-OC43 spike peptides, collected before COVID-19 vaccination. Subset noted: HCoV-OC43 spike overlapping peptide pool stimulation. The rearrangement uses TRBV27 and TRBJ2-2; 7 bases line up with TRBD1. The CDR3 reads CASSPDRPNTGELFF. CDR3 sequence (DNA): TGTGCCAGCAGTCCGGACAGGCCGAACACCGGGGAGCTGTTTTTT.